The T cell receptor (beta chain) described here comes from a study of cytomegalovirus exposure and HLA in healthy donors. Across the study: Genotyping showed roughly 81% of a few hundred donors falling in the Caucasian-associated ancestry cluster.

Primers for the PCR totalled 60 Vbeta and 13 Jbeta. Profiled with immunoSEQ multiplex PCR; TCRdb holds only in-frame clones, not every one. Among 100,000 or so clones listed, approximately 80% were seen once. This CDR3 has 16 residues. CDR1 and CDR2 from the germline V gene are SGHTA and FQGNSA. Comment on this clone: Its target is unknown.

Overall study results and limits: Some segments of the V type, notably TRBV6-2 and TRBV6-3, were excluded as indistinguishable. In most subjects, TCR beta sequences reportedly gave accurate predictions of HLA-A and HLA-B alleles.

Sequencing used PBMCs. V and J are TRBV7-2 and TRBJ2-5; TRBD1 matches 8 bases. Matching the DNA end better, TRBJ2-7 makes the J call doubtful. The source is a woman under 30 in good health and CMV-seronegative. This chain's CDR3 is CASSYSLGTGAYEQYF. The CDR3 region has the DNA TGTGCCAGCAGCTACTCTCTCGGGACAGGAGCCTACGAGCAGTACTTC.